The 9 T cell receptor beta chains below were found in one sample sequenced in a study of T cells in Graves' hyperthyroidism and ophthalmopathy. Amplified regions were TCR beta CDR3 sequences from RNA transcripts. The primer set for the first-round RT-PCR of the TCR CDR3 was HTBI. TCRdb redid the calling of the multiplex PCR reads with MiXCR, one entry per CDR3 protein. The sample includes about 540,000 distinct CDR3 sequences, around 46% of them seen just once. Sequencing was done on a sample of peripheral blood or thyroid tissue (not recorded which). The origin of the receptors is a woman aged 18-29 years with Graves' hyperthyroidism.

V gene TRBV9 combines with J gene TRBJ1-6; TRBD1 aligns across 11 bases. CDR3 length: 15 residues. V trimming: 4 bases; J trimming: 8 bases; junction bases outside the gene matches: 5. The germline V gene has CDR1 SGDLS and CDR2 YYNGEE. CDR3: CASSPRTGGHSPLHF. Here the CDR3 DNA reads TGTGCCAGCAGCCCCCGGACAGGGGGCCATTCACCCCTCCACTTT.

V is TRBV15 and J is TRBJ1-2; 7 bases match TRBD1. CDR3 length: 16 residues. Trimming removed 4 bases from V and 1 base from J; junction bases left unmatched: 9. Germline V gene sequence: CDR1 LNHNV, CDR2 YYDKDF (reference sequence). CDR3 DNA sequence: TGTGCCACCAGCATCCCGAGGGGACAGAGTAACTATGGCTACACCTTC. Translation gives CATSIPRGQSNYGYTF.

In its sample, this clonotype was seen once. V is TRBV24-1 and J is TRBJ2-5, with 13 bases fitting TRBD2. The V and J ends lost 3 bases and 2 bases, in that order; junction bases with no gene match: 2. CDR1 and CDR2 from the germline V gene are KGHDR and SFDVKD. This CDR3 has 16 residues. This CDR3 reads CATSDGTSGAQETQYF. CDR3 nucleotides: TGTGCCACCAGTGATGGGACTAGCGGGGCGCAAGAGACCCAGTACTTC.

The chain links TRBV15 to TRBJ2-7; the D is unclear. The germline V gene has CDR1 LNHNV and CDR2 YYDKDF (reference sequence). V lost 3 bases and J 3 bases, leaving 6 bases between the germline ends. There are 12 residues in the CDR3. CDR3 in amino acids: CATSSGFYEQYF. In DNA form, the CDR3 reads TGTGCCACCAGCAGTGGGTTCTACGAGCAGTACTTC.

Only a few counts were recorded for this clonotype. The V and J genes are TRBV20-1 and TRBJ2-7; TRBD2 aligns across 7 bases. The J call is uncertain, as TRBJ2-1 better fits the DNA end. There are 9 residues in the CDR3. CDR1 is DFQATT and CDR2 is SNEGSKA in the germline V gene (reference sequence). CDR3 sequence reads: CSSGGEQFF. CDR3 in DNA: TGCAGCTCGGGAGGTGAGCAGTTCTTC.

This clonotype was picked up many times. The gene calls are TRBV9 and TRBJ2-5; no firm D call. Trimming removed 1 base from V and 3 bases from J, with 7 bases in between. Germline V gives CDR1 SGDLS, CDR2 YYNGEE. This CDR3 spans 13 amino acids. In nucleotides, the CDR3 is TGTGCCAGCAGCGTATGGCCAAAAGAGACCCAGTACTTC. Encoded protein: CASSVWPKETQYF. The full variable domain, with the rest looked up from reference TRBV9 and TRBJ2-5, is DSGVTQTPKHLITATGQRVTLRCSPRSGDLSVYWYQQSLDQGLQFLIQYYNGEERAKGNILERFSAQQFPDLHSELNLSSLELGDSALYFCASSVWPKETQYFGPGTRLLVL.

This clonotype appeared many times. V usage is TRBV15 and J usage is TRBJ1-5; no firm D call. V was clipped by 0 bases and J by 6 bases, with 9 bases between them. The CDR3 has 14 residues. Looked up from germline, CDR1 is LNHNV and CDR2 is YYDKDF (reference sequence). This chain's CDR3 is CATSRDQGFQPQHF. In DNA form, the CDR3 reads TGTGCCACCAGCAGAGATCAAGGGTTTCAGCCCCAGCATTTT.

This clonotype was detected many times. The chain is built from TRBV4-1 and TRBJ1-2; D is possibly TRBD1 (6 bases). CDR1 and CDR2 from the germline V gene are MGHRA and YSYEKL. Trimming took 1 base from V and 8 from J, leaving 14 bases between them. CDR3 length: 14 residues. The CDR3 DNA sequence: TGCGCCAGCAGCCAAGGAGGGGGGAAAGAGGGCTACACCTTC. Its protein product is CASSQGGGKEGYTF.

This clonotype showed up many times. This chain links TRBV5-4 with TRBJ2-5; perhaps TRBD2 as D (6 bases). Germline CDR1 and CDR2: SGHNT and YYREEE (reference sequence). CDR3 size: 13 residues. Trimming removed 3 bases at V and 5 bases at J, with 11 bases between. DNA of the CDR3: TGTGCCAGCAGCTCGGACGCGGGGGAGACCCAGTACTTC. Translation gives CASSSDAGETQYF.